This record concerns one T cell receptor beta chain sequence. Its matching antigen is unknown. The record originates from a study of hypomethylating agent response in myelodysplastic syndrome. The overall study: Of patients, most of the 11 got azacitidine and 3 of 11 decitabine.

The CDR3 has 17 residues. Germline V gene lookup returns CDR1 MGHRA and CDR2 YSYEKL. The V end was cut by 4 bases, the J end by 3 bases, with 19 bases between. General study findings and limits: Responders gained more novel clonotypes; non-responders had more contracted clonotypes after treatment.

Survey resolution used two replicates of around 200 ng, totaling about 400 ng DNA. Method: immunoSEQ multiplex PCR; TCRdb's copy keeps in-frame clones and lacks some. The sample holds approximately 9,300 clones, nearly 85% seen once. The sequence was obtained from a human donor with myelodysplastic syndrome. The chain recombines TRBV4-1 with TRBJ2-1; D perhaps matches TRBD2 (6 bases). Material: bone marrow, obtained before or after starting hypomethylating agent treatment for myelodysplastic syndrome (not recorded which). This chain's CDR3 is CASSPHTGTPNYNEQFF. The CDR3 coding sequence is TGCGCCAGCAGCCCTCACACCGGGACTCCCAACTACAATGAGCAGTTCTTC.